The 32 T cell receptor beta chains given below trace back to one sample, sequenced in a study of blood T cell repertoires in COVID-19. Libraries were prepared by immunoSEQ multiplex PCR; TCRdb keeps only in-frame clonotypes and omits some of them. The top ten hold approximately 19% of the sample, which has 100,000 or so clones, about three quarters seen once. Material for sequencing was peripheral blood. The receptors were sampled from a woman aged 65 to 85 with acute or convalescent COVID-19.

The chain is built from TRBV9 and TRBJ2-3; 9 bases match TRBD2. The CDR3 extends over 16 amino acids. CDR1 and CDR2 from the germline V gene are SGDLS and YYNGEE. Trimming cost V 2 bases and J 4 bases; bases outside gene matches: 8. This chain's CDR3 is CASSVGGGARADTQYF. CDR3 DNA: TGTGCCAGCAGCGTGGGCGGGGGGGCCAGGGCAGATACGCAGTATTTT.

The chain links TRBV7-9 to TRBJ1-2; 7 positions match TRBD1. The CDR3 consists of 15 residues. The V gene end was trimmed by 2 bases and the J gene end by 7 bases; junction bases not matched to a gene: 10. Germline V gene data show CDR1 as SEHNR and CDR2 as FQNEAQ (reference sequence). The CDR3 region is CASSLSGQRSVGYTF. The CDR3 DNA is TGTGCCAGCAGCTTATCGGGACAGCGTTCTGTTGGCTACACCTTC.

Written as DNA, the CDR3 is TGTGCCAGCAGCCCCACAGGGGGCGGAGGGTATGGCTACACCTTC. It translates to CASSPTGGGGYGYTF. The chain uses TRBV6-6 and TRBJ1-2; 9 nucleotides agree with TRBD1. The CDR3 runs 15 residues. The germline CDR1 and CDR2 sequences are MNHNY and SVGAGI (reference sequence). Unmatched junction bases numbered 10, after V lost 6 bases and J lost 5 bases.

This chain joins TRBV11-3 and TRBJ2-1; TRBD2 agrees at 11 bases. The CDR3 is 17 residues long. Unmatched junction bases numbered 6, after V lost 1 base and J lost 4 bases. Germline V gene data show CDR1 as SGHNT and CDR2 as YENEEA. The CDR3 region has the DNA TGTGCCAGCAGCTTAGGCCTTCTAGCGGGGGGATACAATGAGCAGTTCTTC. Translation: CASSLGLLAGGYNEQFF.

This clone turned up a few times. CDR3: CASIRTSSTGELFF. CDR3 bases: TGTGCCAGCATAAGGACTTCCTCCACCGGGGAGCTGTTTTTT. The rearrangement joins TRBV2 to TRBJ2-2; tentative D call: TRBD2 (5 bases). V lost 7 bases and J lost 4, with 13 bases in between. CDR1 is SNHLY and CDR2 is FYNNEI in the germline V gene. The CDR3 spans 14 residues.

V usage is TRBV19 and J usage is TRBJ1-2; D may be TRBD1 (6 bases). Germline CDR1 LNHDA, CDR2 SQIVND (reference sequence). Trimming took 7 bases from V and 4 from J, leaving 22 bases between them. This CDR3 region has 16 residues. CDR3 protein: CASISSPRDKRYGYTF. The DNA of the CDR3 is TGTGCCAGTATTTCCTCCCCCAGGGACAAGCGCTATGGCTACACCTTC.

The J gene is TRBJ1-1, the V gene TRBV14; no clear D gene. The CDR3 has 11 amino acids. Germline CDR1 SGHDN, CDR2 FVKESK. V lost 4 bases and J lost 7, with 7 bases in between. The CDR3: CASSPVNEAFF. CDR3 sequence (DNA): TGTGCCAGCAGCCCCGTTAATGAAGCTTTCTTT.

The chain carries TRBV6-5 and TRBJ2-3; D is undetermined. The CDR3 has 12 amino acids. Trimming took 10 bases from V and 4 from J, leaving 12 bases between them. CDR1 MNHEY and CDR2 SVGAGI come from the germline V gene. As DNA, the CDR3 is TGTGCCACCTCCCGTCCCCCAGATACGCAGTATTTT. It encodes CATSRPPDTQYF.

This sequence joins TRBV5-1 and TRBJ1-6; no firm D call. The CDR3 has 13 residues. Germline CDR1 SGHRS, CDR2 YFSETQ. V lost 3 bases and J lost 14, with 15 bases in between. This CDR3 reads CASSYVGGASLHF. The CDR3 coding sequence is TGCGCCAGCAGCTACGTTGGAGGTGCGTCCCTCCACTTT.

This clone came up once. CDR3: CASSSGAGAYTDTQYF. As DNA, the CDR3 is TGTGCCAGCAGCTCCGGAGCGGGGGCTTACACAGATACGCAGTATTTT. V usage is TRBV7-8 and J usage is TRBJ2-3, with 8 bases aligning to TRBD2. Germline V gives CDR1 SGHVS, CDR2 FQNEAQ. Trimming took 4 bases from V and 2 from J; bases not matched to a gene: 8. The CDR3 has 16 residues. The full variable domain, its missing parts supplied by reference TRBV7-8 and TRBJ2-3, is GAGVSQSPRYKVAKRGQDVALRCDPISGHVSLFWYQQALGQGPEFLTYFQNEAQLDKSGLPSDRFFAERPEGSVSTLKIQRTQQEDSAVYLCASSSGAGAYTDTQYFGPGTRLTVL.

The V and J genes are TRBV2 and TRBJ2-5; D call uncertain. Between the trimmed V and J ends, which lost 6 bases and 1 base, there was a span of 18 bases. CDR3 length equals 16 residues. Germline-derived CDR1 and CDR2 are SNHLY and FYNNEI. The chain's CDR3 is CASRKGYLTIQETQYF. The CDR3, as DNA: TGTGCCAGCAGGAAAGGTTATTTGACAATCCAAGAGACCCAGTACTTC.

The CDR3 nucleotides are TGTGCCAGCAGGGGGCCGGGGGAAAGCTCCTACAATGAGCAGTTCTTC. It yields the protein CASRGPGESSYNEQFF. The chain links TRBV2 to TRBJ2-1; TRBD2 might be the D (6 bases). Germline-derived CDR1 and CDR2 are SNHLY and FYNNEI. Trimming left V 6 bases short and J 0 bases short, with 15 bases between. CDR3 size: 16 residues.

V and J are TRBV5-1 and TRBJ2-2; 10 bases are a match to TRBD2. The CDR3 loop spans 17 amino acids. CDR1 and CDR2 (germline): SGHRS, YFSETQ. V shed 0 bases, J shed 0 bases, and the junction held 2 bases outside the gene matches. CDR3 DNA sequence: TGCGCCAGCAGCTTGGTCCTAGCGGGGGCGAACACCGGGGAGCTGTTTTTT. Encoded protein: CASSLVLAGANTGELFF.

This chain uses TRBV5-1 with TRBJ1-2; 9 bases align to TRBD1. V was pared by 6 bases and J by 4 bases, with 7 bases of the junction left unmatched. CDR3 length: 14 residues. Germline V gene sequence: CDR1 SGHRS, CDR2 YFSETQ. CDR3 region: CASTLDRGGYGYTF. The DNA for the CDR3 is TGCGCCAGCACCCTTGACAGGGGGGGCTATGGCTACACCTTC.

V is TRBV21-1 and J is TRBJ1-6; TRBD1 is the table's D call and was not checked against the DNA. TRBV21-1 is a pseudogene locus. CDR3 length: 17 amino acids. The CDR3 here is CASTVQGDRGEGSPLHF. As DNA, the CDR3 is TGTGCCAGCACCGTACAAGGGGACAGGGGAGAGGGATCACCCCTCCACTTT.

The table lists this clone with a count of one. J is TRBJ1-5 and V is TRBV2; no firm D call. This CDR3 is 19 amino acids long. From germline, CDR1 is SNHLY and CDR2 FYNNEI. With 0 bases removed from V and 2 bases from J, the gap between germline ends came to 20 bases. The CDR3 spells CASSEAHGAGALGNQPQHF. The CDR3 bases are TGTGCCAGCAGTGAAGCGCATGGTGCGGGAGCTCTCGGCAATCAGCCCCAGCATTTT.

CDR3 loop: CASSLSGGGTEAFF. CDR3 DNA sequence: TGTGCCAGCAGCTTAAGCGGGGGTGGCACTGAAGCTTTCTTT. V usage is TRBV7-9 and J usage is TRBJ1-1, with a possible D match to TRBD1 (5 bases). The CDR3 extends over 14 amino acids. Germline V lookup: CDR1 SEHNR, CDR2 FQNEAQ (reference sequence). Between the trimmed V and J ends, which lost 2 bases and 4 bases, there was a span of 11 bases.

This chain uses TRBV2 with TRBJ2-2; D remains ambiguous. V gave up 0 bases and J gave up 1 base, with 6 bases separating them. There are 15 residues in the CDR3. Germline lookup yields CDR1 SNHLY and CDR2 FYNNEI. The CDR3 reads CASSEAVKNTGELFF. In nucleotides, the CDR3 is TGTGCCAGCAGTGAAGCCGTTAAGAACACCGGGGAGCTGTTTTTT.

The chain carries TRBV2 and TRBJ1-2; the match to TRBD1 covers 9 bases. This CDR3 contains 13 residues. V shed 6 bases, J shed 1 base, and the junction held 0 bases outside the gene matches. Per germline, CDR1 SNHLY and CDR2 FYNNEI. The CDR3 spells CASRDRGNYGYTF. The DNA of the CDR3 is TGTGCCAGCAGGGACAGGGGTAACTATGGCTACACCTTC.

J is TRBJ1-2 and V is TRBV10-3; 11 nucleotides agree with TRBD1. The CDR3 covers 14 residues. The junction had 9 bases not matched to a gene; V was cut back by 10 bases and J by 5 bases. Germline values: CDR1 ENHRY, CDR2 SYGVKD. CDR3 nucleotide sequence: TGTGCCACCAGCTCTGGACAGGGGGCTTATGGCTACACCTTC. Its translation is CATSSGQGAYGYTF.

The chain combines TRBV30 with TRBJ1-1; D uncertain. The CDR3 totals 15 residues. In germline, CDR1 is GTSNPN, CDR2 SVGIG (reference sequence). Trimming took 8 bases from V and 1 from J, leaving 20 bases between them. The CDR3 bases are TGTGCCGGACGCACGGCGGCGGGCCAGAACACTGAAGCTTTCTTT. It yields the protein CAGRTAAGQNTEAFF.

The chain couples TRBV5-1 to TRBJ2-5; tentatively, D is TRBD1 (5 bases). The V end lost 1 base, the J end lost 0 bases, and 7 bases lay between the germline ends. The CDR3 extends over 14 amino acids. Per germline, CDR1 SGHRS and CDR2 YFSETQ. CDR3 sequence (DNA): TGCGCCAGCAGCTTGCAGGGCAACCAAGAGACCCAGTACTTC. It specifies CASSLQGNQETQYF.

This clone appeared many times. The V and J genes are TRBV19 and TRBJ1-2, with 7 bases identical to TRBD1. The junction had 8 bases not matched to a gene; V was cut back by 3 bases and J by 1 base. Germline-derived CDR1 and CDR2 are LNHDA and SQIVND (reference sequence). This CDR3 region has 16 residues. CDR3: CASSISGTAFNYGYTF. DNA of the CDR3: TGTGCCAGTAGTATTTCTGGGACAGCTTTTAACTATGGCTACACCTTC.

The CDR3 is CATSDRGQGMSDTQYF. In nucleotides, the CDR3 is TGTGCCACCAGTGACCGGGGACAGGGTATGTCAGATACGCAGTATTTT. This chain joins TRBV24-1 and TRBJ2-3; 9 nucleotides line up with TRBD1. The CDR3 contains 16 residues. V dropped 4 bases and J dropped 4; count of bases not matched to a gene: 8. Germline V gives CDR1 KGHDR, CDR2 SFDVKD.

This clone was detected a few times. The genes are TRBV9 and TRBJ1-1; D possibly corresponds to TRBD1 (6 bases). CDR1 is SGDLS and CDR2 is YYNGEE in the germline V gene. This CDR3 has 14 amino acids. Deletions cut 2 bases from V and 1 base from J, with 9 bases between. The CDR3, as DNA: TGTGCCAGCAGCGTCCTCAGGGGGAACACTGAAGCTTTCTTT. Its protein product is CASSVLRGNTEAFF.

The chain has TRBV2 and TRBJ2-6; a possible D gene is TRBD1 (7 bases). The V and J ends lost 1 base and 16 bases respectively, with 23 bases between them. The length of the CDR3 is 16 residues. Germline V CDR1 and CDR2: SNHLY, FYNNEI. As DNA, the CDR3 is TGTGCCAGCAGTGAAGGGCCATCAGGGGGGCTAACCCCTCTGACTTTC. It encodes CASSEGPSGGLTPLTF.

This clone was picked up one time. The V call is TRBV2, the J call TRBJ2-5, with TRBD1 matching over 7 bases. The ends lost 0 bases at V and 5 bases at J; junction bases unmatched: 9. CDR1 is SNHLY and CDR2 is FYNNEI in the germline V gene. The CDR3 runs 16 residues. DNA of the CDR3: TGTGCCAGCAGTGAAGCGGGTTTACAGGGGATCGAGACCCAGTACTTC. Encoded protein: CASSEAGLQGIETQYF.

This clone appeared once. The chain couples TRBV12-3 or TRBV12-4 to TRBJ2-3, with 8 bases that match TRBD2. V shed 9 bases, J shed 7 bases, and the junction held 3 bases outside the gene matches. There are 11 residues in the CDR3. The CDR3 loop reads CASRGGNTQYF. The CDR3 DNA is TGTGCCAGTCGGGGGGGGAATACGCAGTATTTT.

CDR3 residues: CAWNIGETQYF. Written as DNA, the CDR3 is TGTGCCTGGAATATCGGTGAGACCCAGTACTTC. The J gene is TRBJ2-5, the V gene TRBV30; D is ambiguous. CDR3 length equals 11 residues. V lost 4 bases to trimming and J lost 5 bases, with 8 bases between them. Germline CDR1 GTSNPN, CDR2 SVGIG (reference sequence).

The chain has TRBV21-1 and TRBJ1-1. TRBV21-1 is classified as a pseudogene. This CDR3 is built from 15 residues. In DNA form, the CDR3 reads TGTGCCAGCAGCAAAAGGAGGCGCATGAACACTGAAGCTTTCTTT. It translates to CASSKRRRMNTEAFF.

This clone appeared once. The CDR3 here is CASRADQVTYEQYF. In nucleotides, the CDR3 is TGTGCCAGCAGGGCCGATCAGGTCACTTACGAGCAGTACTTC. The chain uses TRBV28 and TRBJ2-7; D not resolved. This CDR3 spans 14 amino acids. The germline CDR1 and CDR2 sequences are MDHEN and SYDVKM. V lost 6 bases, J lost 4 bases, and 16 bases lay in between.

The chain is built from TRBV5-1 and TRBJ1-2; D gene unclear. Germline V gene lookup returns CDR1 SGHRS and CDR2 YFSETQ. V lost 1 base and J 1 base, leaving 8 bases between the germline ends. The CDR3 extends over 14 amino acids. CDR3 sequence: CASSLFTDNYGYTF. The CDR3 nucleotides are TGCGCCAGCAGCTTGTTCACAGATAACTATGGCTACACCTTC. Using reference TRBV5-1 and TRBJ1-2 for the parts outside the CDR3, the full variable domain is KAGVTQTPRYLIKTRGQQVTLSCSPISGHRSVSWYQQTPGQGLQFLFEYFSETQRNKGNFPGRFSGRQFSNSRSEMNVSTLELGDSALYLCASSLFTDNYGYTFGSGTRLTVV.